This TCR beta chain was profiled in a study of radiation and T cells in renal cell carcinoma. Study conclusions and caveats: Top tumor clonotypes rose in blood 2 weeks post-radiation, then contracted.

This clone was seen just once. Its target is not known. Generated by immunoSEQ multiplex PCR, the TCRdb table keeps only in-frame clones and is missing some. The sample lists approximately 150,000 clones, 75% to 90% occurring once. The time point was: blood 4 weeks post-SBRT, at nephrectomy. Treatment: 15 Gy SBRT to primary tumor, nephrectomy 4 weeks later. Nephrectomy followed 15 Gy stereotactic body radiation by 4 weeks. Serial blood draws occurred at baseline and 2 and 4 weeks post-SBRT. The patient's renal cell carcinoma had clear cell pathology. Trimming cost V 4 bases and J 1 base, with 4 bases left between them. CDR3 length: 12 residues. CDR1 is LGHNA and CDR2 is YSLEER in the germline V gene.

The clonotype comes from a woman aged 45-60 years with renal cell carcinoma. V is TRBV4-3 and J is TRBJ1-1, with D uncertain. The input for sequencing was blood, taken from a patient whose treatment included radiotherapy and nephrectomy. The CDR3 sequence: CASSRANTEAFF. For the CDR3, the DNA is TGCGCCAGCAGCCGAGCGAACACTGAAGCTTTCTTT.